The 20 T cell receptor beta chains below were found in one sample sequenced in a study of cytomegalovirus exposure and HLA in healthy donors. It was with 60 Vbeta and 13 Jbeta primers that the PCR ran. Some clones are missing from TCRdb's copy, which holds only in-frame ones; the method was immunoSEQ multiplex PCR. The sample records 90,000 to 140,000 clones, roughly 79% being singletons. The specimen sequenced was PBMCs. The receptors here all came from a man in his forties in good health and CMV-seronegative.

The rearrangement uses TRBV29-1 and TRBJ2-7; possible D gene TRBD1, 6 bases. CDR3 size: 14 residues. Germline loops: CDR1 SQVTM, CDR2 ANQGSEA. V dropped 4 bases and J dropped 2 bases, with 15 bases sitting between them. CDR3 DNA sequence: TGCAGCGTTGGGTTAAGGGACAAAACCTACGAGCAGTACTTC. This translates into CSVGLRDKTYEQYF.

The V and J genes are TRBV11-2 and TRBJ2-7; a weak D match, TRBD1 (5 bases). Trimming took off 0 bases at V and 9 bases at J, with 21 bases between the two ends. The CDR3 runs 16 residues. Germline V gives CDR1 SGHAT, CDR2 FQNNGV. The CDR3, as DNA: TGTGCCAGCAGCTTAGATCACAGGAGTCCCCTCTGGGCGCAGTACTTC. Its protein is CASSLDHRSPLWAQYF. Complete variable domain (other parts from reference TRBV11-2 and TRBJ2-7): EAGVAQSPRYKIIEKRQSVAFWCNPISGHATLYWYQQILGQGPKLLIQFQNNGVVDDSQLPKDRFSAERLKGVDSTLKIQPAKLEDSAVYLCASSLDHRSPLWAQYFGPGTRLTVT.

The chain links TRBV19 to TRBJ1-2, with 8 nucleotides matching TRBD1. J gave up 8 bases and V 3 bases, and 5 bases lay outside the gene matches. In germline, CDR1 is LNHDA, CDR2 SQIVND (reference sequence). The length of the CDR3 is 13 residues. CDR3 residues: CASSMQGAGGYTF. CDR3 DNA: TGTGCCAGTAGTATGCAGGGGGCAGGCGGCTACACCTTC.

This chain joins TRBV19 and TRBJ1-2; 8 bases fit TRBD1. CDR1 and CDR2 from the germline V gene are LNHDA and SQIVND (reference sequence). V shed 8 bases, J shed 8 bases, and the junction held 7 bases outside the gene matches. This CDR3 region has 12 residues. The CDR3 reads CASGTGPSGYTF. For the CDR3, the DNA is TGTGCCAGTGGGACAGGCCCGTCGGGCTACACCTTC.

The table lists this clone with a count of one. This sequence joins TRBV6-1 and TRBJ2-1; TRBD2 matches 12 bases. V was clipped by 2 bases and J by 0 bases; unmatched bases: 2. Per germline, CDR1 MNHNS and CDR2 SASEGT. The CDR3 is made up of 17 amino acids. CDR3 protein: CASSERGLAGSYNEQFF. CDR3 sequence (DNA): TGTGCCAGCAGTGAAAGGGGACTAGCGGGCTCCTACAATGAGCAGTTCTTC.

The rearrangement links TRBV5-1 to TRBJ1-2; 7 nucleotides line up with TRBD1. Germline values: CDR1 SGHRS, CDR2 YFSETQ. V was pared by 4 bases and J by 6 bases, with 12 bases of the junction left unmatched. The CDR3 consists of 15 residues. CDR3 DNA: TGCGCCAGCAGCCCGATGGGACAGCGAACTGATGGCTACACCTTC. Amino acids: CASSPMGQRTDGYTF.

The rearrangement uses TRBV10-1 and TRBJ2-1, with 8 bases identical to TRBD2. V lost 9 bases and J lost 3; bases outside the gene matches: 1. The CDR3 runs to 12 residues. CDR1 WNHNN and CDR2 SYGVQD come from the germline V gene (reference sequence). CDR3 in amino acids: CARTSGYNEQFF. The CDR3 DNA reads TGCGCCAGAACTAGCGGCTACAATGAGCAGTTCTTC.

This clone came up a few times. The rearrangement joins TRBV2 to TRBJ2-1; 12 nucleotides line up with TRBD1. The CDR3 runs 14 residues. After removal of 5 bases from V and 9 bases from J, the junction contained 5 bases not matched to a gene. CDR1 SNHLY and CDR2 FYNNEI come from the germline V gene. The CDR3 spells CASSPGTGGTEQFF. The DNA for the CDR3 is TGTGCCAGCAGTCCCGGGACAGGGGGCACTGAGCAGTTCTTC.

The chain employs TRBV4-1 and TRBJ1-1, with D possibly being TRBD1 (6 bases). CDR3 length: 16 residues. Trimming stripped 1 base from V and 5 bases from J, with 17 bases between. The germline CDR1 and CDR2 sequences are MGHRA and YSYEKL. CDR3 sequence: CASSQVLRQAMTEAFF. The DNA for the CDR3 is TGCGCCAGCAGCCAAGTACTTCGACAGGCAATGACTGAAGCTTTCTTT.

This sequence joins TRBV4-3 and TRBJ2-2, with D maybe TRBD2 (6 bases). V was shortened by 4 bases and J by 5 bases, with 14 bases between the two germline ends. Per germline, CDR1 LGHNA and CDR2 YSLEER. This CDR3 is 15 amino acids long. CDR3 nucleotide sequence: TGCGCCAGCAGCCGCTGGGAGGTTTTGACCGGGGAGCTGTTTTTT. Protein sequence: CASSRWEVLTGELFF.

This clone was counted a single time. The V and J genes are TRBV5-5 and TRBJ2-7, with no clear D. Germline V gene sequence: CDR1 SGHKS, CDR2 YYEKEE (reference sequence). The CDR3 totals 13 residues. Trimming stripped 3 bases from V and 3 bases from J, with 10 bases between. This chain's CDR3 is CASSSVENYEQYF. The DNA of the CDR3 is TGTGCCAGCAGCTCGGTTGAGAACTACGAGCAGTACTTC.

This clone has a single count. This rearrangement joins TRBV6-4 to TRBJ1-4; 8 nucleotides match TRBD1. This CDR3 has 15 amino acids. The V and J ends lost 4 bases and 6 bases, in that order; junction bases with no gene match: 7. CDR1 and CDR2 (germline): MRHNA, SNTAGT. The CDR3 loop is CASSGSTGEDEKLFF. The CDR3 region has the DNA TGTGCCAGCAGTGGTTCGACAGGGGAGGATGAAAAACTGTTTTTT.

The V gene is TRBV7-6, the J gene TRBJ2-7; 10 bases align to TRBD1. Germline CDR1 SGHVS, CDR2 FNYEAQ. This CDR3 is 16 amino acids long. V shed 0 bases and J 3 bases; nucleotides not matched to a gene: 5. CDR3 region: CASSLAEGQGNYEQYF. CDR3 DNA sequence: TGTGCCAGCAGCTTAGCGGAGGGACAGGGGAACTACGAGCAGTACTTC.

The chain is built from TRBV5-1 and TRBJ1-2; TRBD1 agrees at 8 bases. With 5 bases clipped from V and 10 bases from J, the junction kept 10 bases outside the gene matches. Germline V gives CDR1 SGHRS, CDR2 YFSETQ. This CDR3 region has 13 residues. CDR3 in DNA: TGCGCCAGCAGTCGCCCAGGACAGGGTGACTACACCTTC. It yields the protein CASSRPGQGDYTF.

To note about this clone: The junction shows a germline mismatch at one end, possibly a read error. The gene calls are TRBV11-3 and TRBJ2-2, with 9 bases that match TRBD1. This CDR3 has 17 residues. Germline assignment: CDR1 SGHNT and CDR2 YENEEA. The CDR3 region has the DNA TGTGCCAGCAGCCCAGCAACAGGGGGCGCGAAGACCGGGGAGCTGTTTTTT. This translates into CASSPATGGAKTGELFF.

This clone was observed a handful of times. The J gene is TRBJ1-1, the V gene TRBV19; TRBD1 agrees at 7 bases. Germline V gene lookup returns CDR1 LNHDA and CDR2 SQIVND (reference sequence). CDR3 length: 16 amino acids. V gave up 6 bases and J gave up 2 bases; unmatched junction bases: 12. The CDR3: CASRSSRGRANTEAFF. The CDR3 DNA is TGTGCCAGTAGGAGTAGCAGGGGGAGAGCCAACACTGAAGCTTTCTTT.

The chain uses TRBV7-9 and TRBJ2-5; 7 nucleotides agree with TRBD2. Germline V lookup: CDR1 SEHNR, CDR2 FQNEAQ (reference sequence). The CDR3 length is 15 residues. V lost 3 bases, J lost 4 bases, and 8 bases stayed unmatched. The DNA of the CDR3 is TGTGCCAGCAGCTTTAGTGGGGGGGGAGTAGAGACCCAGTACTTC. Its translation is CASSFSGGGVETQYF.

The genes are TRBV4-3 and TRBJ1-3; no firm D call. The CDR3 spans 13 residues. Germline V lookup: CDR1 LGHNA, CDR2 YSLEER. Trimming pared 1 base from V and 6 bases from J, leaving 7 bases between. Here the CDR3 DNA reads TGCGCCAGCAGCCAAGCTTGGCCAAACACCATATATTTT. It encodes CASSQAWPNTIYF.

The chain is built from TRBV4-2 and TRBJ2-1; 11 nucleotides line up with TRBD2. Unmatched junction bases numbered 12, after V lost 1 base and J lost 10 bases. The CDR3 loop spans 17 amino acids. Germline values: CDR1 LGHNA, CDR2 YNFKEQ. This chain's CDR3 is CASSQGYSGGEAGEQFF. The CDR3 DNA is TGTGCCAGCAGCCAAGGTTATAGCGGGGGGGAGGCGGGGGAGCAGTTCTTC.

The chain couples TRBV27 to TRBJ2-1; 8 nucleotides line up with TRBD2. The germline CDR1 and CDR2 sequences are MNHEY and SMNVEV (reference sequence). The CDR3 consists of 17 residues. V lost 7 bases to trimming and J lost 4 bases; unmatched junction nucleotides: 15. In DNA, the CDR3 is TGTGCCAGCACCCCCTGGGGGACCAGCGGGGGTTACAATGAGCAGTTCTTC. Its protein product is CASTPWGTSGGYNEQFF.